The 7 T cell receptor beta chains below all came from one sample that was sequenced in a study of blood T cells in healthy people across ages. Sample-barcoded 5' priming and a J-beta primer mix drove a second PCR of roughly 7 to 11 cycles. TCRdb fed the 5' RACE reads into MiXCR, producing one record per CDR3 protein. This sample has approximately 360,000 distinct CDR3 sequences, with 52% found just once. Material: blood. The receptors come from a man in his 60s in good health.

In the case of this clonotype: This may be a read error, as it is one base from a much larger clone. The genes are TRBV4-1 and TRBJ2-4, with 9 bases identical to TRBD2. J lost 13 bases, V lost 2 bases, and 12 bases had no gene match. The CDR3 loop spans 15 amino acids. Per the germline V gene, CDR1 is MGHRA and CDR2 is YSYEKL. The CDR3 sequence is CASSQRLAGPNEQYF. CDR3 coding DNA: TGCGCCAGCAGCCAAAGGCTAGCGGGACCCAATGAGCAGTACTTC.

The V call is TRBV20-1, the J call TRBJ2-5; 7 nucleotides line up with TRBD2. The CDR3 is 13 residues long. The germline V gene encodes CDR1 DFQATT and CDR2 SNEGSKA (reference sequence). The trim removed 6 bases at V and 11 bases at J, leaving 15 bases unmatched. This CDR3 is CSAFAGDYGEQYF. The CDR3, as DNA: TGCAGTGCCTTCGCGGGAGATTATGGTGAGCAGTACTTC.

The V and J genes are TRBV5-1 and TRBJ1-1; tentatively, D is TRBD1 (6 bases). The CDR3 sequence is 14 residues long. Trimming removed 4 bases from V and 3 bases from J, with 13 bases in between. Looked up from germline, CDR1 is SGHRS and CDR2 is YFSETQ. CDR3 in DNA: TGCGCCAGCAGCCCCAGGACAGCGGACACTGAAGCTTTCTTT. Translated, it gives CASSPRTADTEAFF.

The chain combines TRBV7-9 with TRBJ2-7; D may match TRBD1 or TRBD2 (5 bases each). The CDR3 is made up of 12 amino acids. Germline assignment: CDR1 SEHNR and CDR2 FQNEAQ (reference sequence). V was shortened by 7 bases and J by 3 bases, with 10 bases between the two germline ends. As DNA, the CDR3 is TGTGCCAGCAACGGGGCCGGCTACGAGCAGTACTTC. Translated: CASNGAGYEQYF.

This clonotype was recorded only once. The chain recombines TRBV7-9 with TRBJ1-3; 7 bases fit TRBD1. This CDR3 spans 16 amino acids. The germline V gene has CDR1 SEHNR and CDR2 FQNEAQ (reference sequence). V trimming: 8 bases; J trimming: 0 bases; junction bases outside the gene matches: 10. The CDR3 loop is CASDTIQGSSGNTIYF. The CDR3 nucleotides read TGTGCCAGCGATACAATACAGGGGAGCTCTGGAAACACCATATATTTT. Looking up the rest from reference TRBV7-9 and TRBJ1-3 gives the full variable domain: DTGVSQNPRHKITKRGQNVTFRCDPISEHNRLYWYRQTLGQGPEFLTYFQNEAQLEKSRLLSDRFSAERPKGSFSTLEIQRTEQGDSAMYLCASDTIQGSSGNTIYFGEGSWLTVV.

This clonotype was found many times. CDR3 amino acids: CASSTRPGWVGYTF. Written as DNA, the CDR3 is TGTGCCAGCAGTACAAGACCAGGGTGGGTTGGCTACACCTTC. The rearrangement uses TRBV27 and TRBJ1-2, with a possible D match to TRBD1 (5 bases). Trimming removed 5 bases from V and 7 bases from J, with 17 bases in between. In germline, CDR1 is MNHEY, CDR2 SMNVEV (reference sequence). This CDR3 comprises 14 residues.

There are a few counts of this clonotype. This chain joins TRBV29-1 and TRBJ1-2; D gene unclear. V was pared by 0 bases and J by 6 bases, with 8 bases between. There are 12 residues in the CDR3. The germline V gene has CDR1 SQVTM and CDR2 ANQGSEA. The CDR3 sequence: CSVEELPNGYTF. The CDR3 DNA is TGCAGCGTTGAAGAGCTACCTAATGGCTACACCTTC.